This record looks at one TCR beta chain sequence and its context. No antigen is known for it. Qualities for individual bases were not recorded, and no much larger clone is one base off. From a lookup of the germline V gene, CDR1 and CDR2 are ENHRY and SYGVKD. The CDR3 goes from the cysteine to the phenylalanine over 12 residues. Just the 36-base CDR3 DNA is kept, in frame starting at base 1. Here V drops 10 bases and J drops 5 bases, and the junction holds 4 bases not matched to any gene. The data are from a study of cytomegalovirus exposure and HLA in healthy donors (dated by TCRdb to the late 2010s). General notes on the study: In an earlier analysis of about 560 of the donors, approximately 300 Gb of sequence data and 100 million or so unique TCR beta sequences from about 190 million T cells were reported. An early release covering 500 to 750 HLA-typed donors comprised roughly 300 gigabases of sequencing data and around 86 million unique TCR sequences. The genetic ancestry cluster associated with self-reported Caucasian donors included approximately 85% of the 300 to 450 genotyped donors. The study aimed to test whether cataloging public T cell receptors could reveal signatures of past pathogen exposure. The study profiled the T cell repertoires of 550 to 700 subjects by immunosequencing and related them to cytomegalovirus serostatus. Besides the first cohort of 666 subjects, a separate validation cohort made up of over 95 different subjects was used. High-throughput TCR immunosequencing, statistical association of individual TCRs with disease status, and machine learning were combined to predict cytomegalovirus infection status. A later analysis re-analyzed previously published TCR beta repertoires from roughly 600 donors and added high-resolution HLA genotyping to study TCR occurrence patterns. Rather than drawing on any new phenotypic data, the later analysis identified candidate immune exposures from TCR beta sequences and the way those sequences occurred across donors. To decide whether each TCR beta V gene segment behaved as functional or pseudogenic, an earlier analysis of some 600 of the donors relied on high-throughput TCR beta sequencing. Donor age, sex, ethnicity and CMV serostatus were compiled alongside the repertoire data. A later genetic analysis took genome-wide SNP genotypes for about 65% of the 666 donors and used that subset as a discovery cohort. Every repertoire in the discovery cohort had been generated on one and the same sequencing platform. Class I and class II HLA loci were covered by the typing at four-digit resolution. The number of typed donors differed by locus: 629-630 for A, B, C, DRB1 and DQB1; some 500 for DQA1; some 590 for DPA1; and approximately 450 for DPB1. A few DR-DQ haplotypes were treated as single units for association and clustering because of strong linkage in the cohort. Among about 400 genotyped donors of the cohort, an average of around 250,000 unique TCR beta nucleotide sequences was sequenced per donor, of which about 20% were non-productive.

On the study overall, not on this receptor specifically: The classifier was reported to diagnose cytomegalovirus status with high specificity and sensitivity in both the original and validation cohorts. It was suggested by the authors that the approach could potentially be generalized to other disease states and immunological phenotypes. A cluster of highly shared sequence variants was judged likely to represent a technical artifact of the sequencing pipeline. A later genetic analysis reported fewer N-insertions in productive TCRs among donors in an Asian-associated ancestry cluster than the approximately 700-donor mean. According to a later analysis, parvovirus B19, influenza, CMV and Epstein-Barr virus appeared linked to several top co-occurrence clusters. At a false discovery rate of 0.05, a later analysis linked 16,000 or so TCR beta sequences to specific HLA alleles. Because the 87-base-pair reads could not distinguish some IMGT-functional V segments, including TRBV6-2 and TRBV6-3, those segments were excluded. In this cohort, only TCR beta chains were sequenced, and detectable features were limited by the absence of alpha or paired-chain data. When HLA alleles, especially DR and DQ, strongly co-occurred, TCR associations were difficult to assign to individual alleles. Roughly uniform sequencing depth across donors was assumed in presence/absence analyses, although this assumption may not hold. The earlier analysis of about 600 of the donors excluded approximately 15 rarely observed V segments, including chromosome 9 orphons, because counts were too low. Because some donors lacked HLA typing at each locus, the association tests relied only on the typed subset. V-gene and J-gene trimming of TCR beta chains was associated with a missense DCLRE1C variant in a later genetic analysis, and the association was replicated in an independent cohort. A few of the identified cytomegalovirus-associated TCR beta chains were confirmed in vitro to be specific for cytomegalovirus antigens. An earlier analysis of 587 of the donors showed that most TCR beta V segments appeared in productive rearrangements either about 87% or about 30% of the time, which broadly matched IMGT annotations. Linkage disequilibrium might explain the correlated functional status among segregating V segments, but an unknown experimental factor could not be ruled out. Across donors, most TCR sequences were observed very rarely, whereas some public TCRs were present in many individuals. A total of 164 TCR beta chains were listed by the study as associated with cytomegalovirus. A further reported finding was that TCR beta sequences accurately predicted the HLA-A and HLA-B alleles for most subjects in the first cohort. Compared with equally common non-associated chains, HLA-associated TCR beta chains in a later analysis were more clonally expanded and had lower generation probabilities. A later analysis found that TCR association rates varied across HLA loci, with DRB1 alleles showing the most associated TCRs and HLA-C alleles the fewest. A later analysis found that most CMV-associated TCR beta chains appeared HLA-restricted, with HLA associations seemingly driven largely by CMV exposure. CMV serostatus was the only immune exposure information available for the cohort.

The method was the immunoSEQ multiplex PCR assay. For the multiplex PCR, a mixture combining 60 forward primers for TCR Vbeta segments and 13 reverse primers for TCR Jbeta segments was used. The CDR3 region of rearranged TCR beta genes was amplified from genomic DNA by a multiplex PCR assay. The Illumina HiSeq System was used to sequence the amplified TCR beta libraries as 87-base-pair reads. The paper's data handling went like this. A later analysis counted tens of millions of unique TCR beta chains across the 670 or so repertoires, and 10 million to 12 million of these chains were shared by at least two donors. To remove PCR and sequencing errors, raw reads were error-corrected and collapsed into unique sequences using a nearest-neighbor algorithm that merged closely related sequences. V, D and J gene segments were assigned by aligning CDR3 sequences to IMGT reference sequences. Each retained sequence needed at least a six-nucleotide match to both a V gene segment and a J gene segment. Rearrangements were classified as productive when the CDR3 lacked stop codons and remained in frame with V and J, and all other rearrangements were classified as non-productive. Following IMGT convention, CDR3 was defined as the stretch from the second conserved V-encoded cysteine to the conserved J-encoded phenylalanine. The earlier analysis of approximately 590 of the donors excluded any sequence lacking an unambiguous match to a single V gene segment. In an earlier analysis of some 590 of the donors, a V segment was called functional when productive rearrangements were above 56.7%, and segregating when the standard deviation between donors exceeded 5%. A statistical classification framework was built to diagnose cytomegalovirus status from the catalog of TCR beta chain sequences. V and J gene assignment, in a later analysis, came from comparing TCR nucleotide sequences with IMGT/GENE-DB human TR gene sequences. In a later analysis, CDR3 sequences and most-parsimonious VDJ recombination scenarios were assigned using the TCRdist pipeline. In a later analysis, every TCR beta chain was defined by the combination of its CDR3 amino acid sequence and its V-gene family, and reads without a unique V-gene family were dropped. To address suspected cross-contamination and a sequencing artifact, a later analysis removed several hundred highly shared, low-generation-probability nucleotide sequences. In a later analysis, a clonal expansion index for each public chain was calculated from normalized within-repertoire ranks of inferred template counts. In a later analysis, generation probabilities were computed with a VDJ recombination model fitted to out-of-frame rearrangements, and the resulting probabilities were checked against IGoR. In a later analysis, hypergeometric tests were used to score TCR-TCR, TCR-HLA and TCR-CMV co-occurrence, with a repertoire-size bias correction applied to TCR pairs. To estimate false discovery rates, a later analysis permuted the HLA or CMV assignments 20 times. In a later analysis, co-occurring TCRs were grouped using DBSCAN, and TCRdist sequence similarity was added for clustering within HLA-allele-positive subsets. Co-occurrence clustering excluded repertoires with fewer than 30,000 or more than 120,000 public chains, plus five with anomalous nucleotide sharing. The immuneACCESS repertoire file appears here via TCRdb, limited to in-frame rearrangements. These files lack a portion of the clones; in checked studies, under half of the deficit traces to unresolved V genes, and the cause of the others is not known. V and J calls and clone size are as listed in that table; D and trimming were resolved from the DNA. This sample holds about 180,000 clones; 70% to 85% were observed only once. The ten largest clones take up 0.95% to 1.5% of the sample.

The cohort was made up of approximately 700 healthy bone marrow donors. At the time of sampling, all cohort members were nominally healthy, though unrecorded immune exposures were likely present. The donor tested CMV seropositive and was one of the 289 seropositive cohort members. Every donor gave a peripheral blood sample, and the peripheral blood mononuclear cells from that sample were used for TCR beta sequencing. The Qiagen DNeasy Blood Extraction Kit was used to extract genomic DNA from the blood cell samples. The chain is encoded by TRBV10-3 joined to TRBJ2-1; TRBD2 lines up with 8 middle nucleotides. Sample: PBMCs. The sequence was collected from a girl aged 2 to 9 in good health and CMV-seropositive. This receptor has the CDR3 CASGGRNNEQFF. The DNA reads TGTGCCAGCGGGGGGAGAAACAATGAGCAGTTCTTC.